This TCR beta chain stems from a study of blood T cell repertoires in COVID-19. Study information: COVID-19 samples collected from the United States, Italy and Spain covered acute and convalescent phases. Sources were T cells, B-cell-depleted T cells, or PBMCs; the material itself was cDNA or gDNA.

Sequencing was performed with immunoSEQ multiplex PCR; in TCRdb, only in-frame clones are kept and a portion is missing. The profile shows about 210,000 clones, approximately 81% of them singletons. Adults between about 18 and 95 years of age took part from 20 to 25 US areas. Cohorts were based on clinical histories the participants reported. Sequenced input: PBMCs or T cells enriched from blood (not recorded which). This clonotype was sampled from a woman aged 50 to 65 with acute COVID-19.

The CDR3 region is CASRPSGTSTDTQYF. CDR3 bases: TGTGCCAGCCGTCCTAGCGGGACTAGCACAGATACGCAGTATTTT. The genes are TRBV5-4 and TRBJ2-3, with TRBD2 identical over 9 bases. Germline V gene sequence: CDR1 SGHNT, CDR2 YYREEE (reference sequence). The CDR3 covers 15 residues. Germline trimming cut 7 bases from V and 0 bases from J; bases unmatched to any gene: 6. The full variable domain, rest sourced from reference TRBV5-4 and TRBJ2-3, is ETGVTQSPTHLIKTRGQQVTLRCSSQSGHNTVSWYQQALGQGPQFIFQYYREEENGRGNFPPRFSGLQFPNYSSELNVNALELDDSALYLCASRPSGTSTDTQYFGPGTRLTVL.